The rows below give T cell receptor beta chains drawn from one sample of a study of glioma-infiltrating T cells after dendritic cell vaccination. Using immunoSEQ multiplex PCR, the repertoire was profiled, and TCRdb retains in-frame clones only, with some absent. In the table there are tens of thousands of clones, around 81% of which are singletons. Sequences were derived from blood, sampled before dendritic cell vaccination. The source of these receptors is a human donor with glioblastoma. The conserved cysteine and the conserved F or W are not part of the CDR3 here. Clone size is given for some rows only: seen once, a few or many times, or a class if the clone is expanded.

clone size	J gene	V gene	CDR3 protein
.	TRBJ1-5	TRBV9	ASSARDSINQPQH
.	TRBJ1-1	TRBV6-4	ASSGGDGPNTEAF
.	TRBJ2-1	TRBV6-6	ASSLGQGARNEQF
.	TRBJ1-1	TRBV7-2	ASSRGTNQNTEAF
.	TRBJ2-1	TRBV5-1	ASSLANRYNEQF
once	TRBJ1-2	TRBV5-4	ASSRGQGEGYT
.	TRBJ2-3	TRBV11-3	ASSLAGSDTQY
few	TRBJ2-7	TRBV5-5	ASSPRGGGQGPYEQY
.	TRBJ1-1	TRBV6-1	ASSVQGNTEAF
.	TRBJ1-1	TRBV29-1	SGGRDTEAF
.	TRBJ2-7	TRBV7-6	ASSSKGVEQY
once	TRBJ1-1	TRBV9	ASSVQGNTEAF
.	TRBJ1-6	TRBV7-3	ASTDRSGSPLH
.	TRBJ1-2	TRBV7-9	ASSALRGSLYGYT
.	TRBJ1-1	TRBV7-9	ASSLDRDWENTEAF
.	TRBJ2-4	TRBV9	ASSPTGSNIQY
.	TRBJ1-1	TRBV9	ASSVVMLGASGTEAF
.	TRBJ1-2	TRBV5-1	ASSLETGVAGYT
once	TRBJ1-2	TRBV28	ASSQGQGPYGYT
.	TRBJ2-1	TRBV9	ASSVGGRGIRWSNEQF
few	TRBJ1-1	TRBV4-1	ASSQVSGETEAF
.	TRBJ2-7	TRBV7-6	ASSLDDREAWEQY
.	TRBJ2-7	TRBV29-1	SVGRVGSYEQY
once	TRBJ2-2	TRBV7-9	ASSSPGQGGKSGELF
.	TRBJ2-7	TRBV19	ASSRGGSSYEQY
.	TRBJ2-2	TRBV11-2	ASSLDGPANTGELF
.	TRBJ2-7	TRBV5-4	ASSLGTGNSYEQY
.	TRBJ1-2	TRBV7-9	ASSSPKTYGYT
.	TRBJ1-2	TRBV6-1	ATERGHGVDGYT
few	TRBJ2-1	TRBV10-3	AIRDRGGEQF
.	TRBJ2-7	TRBV6-1	ASSLGGGDWYEQY
few	TRBJ2-3	TRBV5-1	ASSLGTRASTDTQY
.	TRBJ2-1	TRBV9	ASSVDIGRSNEQF
.	TRBJ2-5	TRBV5-4	ASSLQSGEETQY
.	TRBJ1-2	TRBV5-4	ASSTPQGGTNYGYT
once	TRBJ1-5	TRBV27	ASSRGQGARSNQPQH
.	TRBJ2-3	TRBV30	AWSASRLAGGSTDTQY
.	TRBJ2-7	TRBV6-6	ASSLGTGNYEQY
few	TRBJ2-4	TRBV7-2	ASSLAAGGNIQY
.	TRBJ2-7	TRBV27	ASSLAGFSYEQY
.	TRBJ2-2	TRBV6-6	ASSPRAVANTGELF
once	TRBJ1-2	TRBV5-1	ASSLDDREMGGYT
.	TRBJ1-1	TRBV6-5	ASSSRDRNTEAF
.	TRBJ1-1	TRBV6-6	ASHEESEAF
.	TRBJ1-3	TRBV19	ASSIDGTGNTIY
.	TRBJ1-2	TRBV18	ASSPTGGYGYT
.	TRBJ1-1	TRBV7-9	ASSPRTGANTEAF
.	TRBJ2-2	TRBV11-3	ASSLDGFGSADTGELF